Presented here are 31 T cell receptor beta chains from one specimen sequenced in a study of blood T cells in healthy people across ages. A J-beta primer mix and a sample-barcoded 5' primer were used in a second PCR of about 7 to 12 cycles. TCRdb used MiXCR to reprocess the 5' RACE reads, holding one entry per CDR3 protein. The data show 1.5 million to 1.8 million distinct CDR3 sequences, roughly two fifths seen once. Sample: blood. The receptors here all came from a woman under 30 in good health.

This chain's CDR3 is CASSICAMRGPFRTEAFF. CDR3 nucleotide sequence: TGTGCCAGCAGCATTTGTGCAATGCGGGGGCCCTTTCGGACTGAAGCTTTCTTT. This chain uses TRBV25-1 with TRBJ1-1; D may be TRBD1 (6 bases). Germline V gene data show CDR1 as MGHDK and CDR2 as SYGVNS. Trimming cost V 6 bases and J 5 bases, with 28 bases left between them. This CDR3 is 18 amino acids long.

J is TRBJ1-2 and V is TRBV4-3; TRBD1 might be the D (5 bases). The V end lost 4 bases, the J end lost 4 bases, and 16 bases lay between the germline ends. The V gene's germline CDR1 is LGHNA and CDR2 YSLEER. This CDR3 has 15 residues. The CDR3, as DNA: TGCGCCAGCAGCCTTGGGACCCCCCTCACCTATGGCTACACCTTC. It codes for CASSLGTPLTYGYTF.

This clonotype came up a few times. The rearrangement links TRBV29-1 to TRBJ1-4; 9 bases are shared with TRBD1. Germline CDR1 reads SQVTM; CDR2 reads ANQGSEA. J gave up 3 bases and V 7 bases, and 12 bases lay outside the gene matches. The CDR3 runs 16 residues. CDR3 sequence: CSAPDRGDSANEKLFF. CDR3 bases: TGCAGCGCCCCGGACAGGGGTGACTCCGCTAATGAAAAACTGTTTTTT.

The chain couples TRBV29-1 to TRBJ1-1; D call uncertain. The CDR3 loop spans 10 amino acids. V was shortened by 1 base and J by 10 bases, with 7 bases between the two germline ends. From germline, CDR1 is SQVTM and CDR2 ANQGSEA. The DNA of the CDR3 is TGCAGCGTTGAAGCTTGGGGAGCTTTCTTT. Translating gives CSVEAWGAFF.

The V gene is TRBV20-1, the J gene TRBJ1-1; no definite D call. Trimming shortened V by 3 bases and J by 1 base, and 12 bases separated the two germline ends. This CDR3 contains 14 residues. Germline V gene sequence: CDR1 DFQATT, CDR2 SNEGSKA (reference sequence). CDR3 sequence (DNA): TGCAGTGCTAGGTTCAGCCTACAGAACACTGAAGCTTTCTTT. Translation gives CSARFSLQNTEAFF.

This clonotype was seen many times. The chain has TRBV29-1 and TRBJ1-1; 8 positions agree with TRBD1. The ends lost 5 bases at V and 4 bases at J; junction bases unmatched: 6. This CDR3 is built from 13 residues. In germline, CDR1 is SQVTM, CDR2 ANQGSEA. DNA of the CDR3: TGCAGCGTTTGGGGACAGGTTGGCACTGAAGCTTTCTTT. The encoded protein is CSVWGQVGTEAFF.

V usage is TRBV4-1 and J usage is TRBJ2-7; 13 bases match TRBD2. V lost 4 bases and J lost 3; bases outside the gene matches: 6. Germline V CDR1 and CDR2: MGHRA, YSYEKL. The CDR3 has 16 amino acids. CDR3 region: CASSPGLAGANYEQYF. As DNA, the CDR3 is TGCGCCAGCAGCCCCGGACTAGCGGGAGCCAACTACGAGCAGTACTTC.

This CDR3 reads CASSPPWPGLNYGYTF. CDR3 DNA sequence: TGTGCCAGCAGCCCTCCTTGGCCGGGACTCAACTATGGCTACACCTTC. The rearrangement links TRBV7-9 to TRBJ1-2; D perhaps matches TRBD1 (5 bases). V lost 5 bases, J lost 2 bases, and 18 bases lay in between. Germline V gives CDR1 SEHNR, CDR2 FQNEAQ (reference sequence). There are 16 residues in the CDR3. The variable domain in full, with the rest retrieved from reference TRBV7-9 and TRBJ1-2, is DTGVSQNPRHKITKRGQNVTFRCDPISEHNRLYWYRQTLGQGPEFLTYFQNEAQLEKSRLLSDRFSAERPKGSFSTLEIQRTEQGDSAMYLCASSPPWPGLNYGYTFGSGTRLTVV.

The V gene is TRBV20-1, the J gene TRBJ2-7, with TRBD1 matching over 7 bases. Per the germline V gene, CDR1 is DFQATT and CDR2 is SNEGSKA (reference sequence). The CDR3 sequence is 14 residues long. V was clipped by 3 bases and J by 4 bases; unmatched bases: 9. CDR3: CSARGDRDSYEQYF. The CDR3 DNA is TGCAGTGCTAGGGGAGACAGGGATAGTTACGAGCAGTACTTC.

CDR3 sequence reads: CASSENVGNYNEQFF. The CDR3 bases are TGTGCCAGCAGTGAAAATGTTGGAAACTACAATGAGCAGTTCTTC. J is TRBJ2-1 and V is TRBV6-1; the D is unclear. The CDR3 is made up of 15 amino acids. Germline V gene data show CDR1 as MNHNS and CDR2 as SASEGT. V lost 2 bases and J lost 3, with 11 bases in between.

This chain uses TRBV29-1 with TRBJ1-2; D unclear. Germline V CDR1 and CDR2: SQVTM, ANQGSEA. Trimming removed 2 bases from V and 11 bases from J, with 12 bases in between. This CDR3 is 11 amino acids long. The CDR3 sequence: CSVEWGWVYTF. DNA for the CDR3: TGCAGCGTTGAATGGGGTTGGGTGTACACCTTC.

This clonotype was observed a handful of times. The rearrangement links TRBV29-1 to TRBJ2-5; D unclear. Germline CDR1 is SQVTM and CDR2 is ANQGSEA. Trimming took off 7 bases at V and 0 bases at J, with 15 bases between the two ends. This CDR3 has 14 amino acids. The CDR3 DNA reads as TGCAGCGCCCGGATAGGCAGGTACCAAGAGACCCAGTACTTC. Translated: CSARIGRYQETQYF.

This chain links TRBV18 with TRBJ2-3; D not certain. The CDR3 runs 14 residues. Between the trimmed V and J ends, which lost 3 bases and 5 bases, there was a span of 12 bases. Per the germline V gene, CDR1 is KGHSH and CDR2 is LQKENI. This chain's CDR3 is CASSPLSTRDTQYF. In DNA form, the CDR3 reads TGTGCCAGCTCACCTCTTTCCACTCGAGATACGCAGTATTTT.

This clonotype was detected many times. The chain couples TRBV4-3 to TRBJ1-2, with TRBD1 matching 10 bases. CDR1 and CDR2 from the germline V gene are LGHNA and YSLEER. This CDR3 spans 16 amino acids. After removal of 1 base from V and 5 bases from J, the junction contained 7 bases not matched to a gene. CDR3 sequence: CASSQGETGGLYGYTF. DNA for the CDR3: TGCGCCAGCAGCCAAGGGGAGACAGGGGGCTTGTATGGCTACACCTTC.

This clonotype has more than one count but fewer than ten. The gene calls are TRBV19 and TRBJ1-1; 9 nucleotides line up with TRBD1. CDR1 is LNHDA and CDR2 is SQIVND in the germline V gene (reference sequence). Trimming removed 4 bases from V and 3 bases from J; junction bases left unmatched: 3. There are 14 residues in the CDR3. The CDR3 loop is CASSSGTGYTEAFF. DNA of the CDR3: TGTGCCAGTAGTAGCGGGACAGGGTACACTGAAGCTTTCTTT.

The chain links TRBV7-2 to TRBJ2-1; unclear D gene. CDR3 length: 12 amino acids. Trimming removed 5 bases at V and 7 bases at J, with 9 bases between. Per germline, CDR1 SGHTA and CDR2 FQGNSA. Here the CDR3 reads CTSSPMRNEQFF. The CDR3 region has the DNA TGTACCAGCAGCCCCATGCGGAATGAGCAGTTCTTC. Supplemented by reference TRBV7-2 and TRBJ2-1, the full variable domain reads GAGVSQSPSNKVTEKGKDVELRCDPISGHTALYWYRQSLGQGLEFLIYFQGNSAPDKSGLPSDRFSAERTGGSVSTLTIQRTQQEDSAVYLCTSSPMRNEQFFGPGTRLTVL.

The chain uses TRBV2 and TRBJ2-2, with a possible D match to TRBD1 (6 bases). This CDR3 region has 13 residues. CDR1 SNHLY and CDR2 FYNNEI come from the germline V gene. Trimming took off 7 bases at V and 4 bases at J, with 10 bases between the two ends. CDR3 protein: CASIQGRTGELFF. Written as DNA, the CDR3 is TGTGCCAGCATACAGGGTCGCACCGGGGAGCTGTTTTTT. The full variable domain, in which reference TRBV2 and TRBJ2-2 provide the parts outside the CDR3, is EPEVTQTPSHQVTQMGQEVILRCVPISNHLYFYWYRQILGQKVEFLVSFYNNEISEKSEIFDDQFSVERPDGSNFTLKIRSTKLEDSAMYFCASIQGRTGELFFGEGSRLTVL.

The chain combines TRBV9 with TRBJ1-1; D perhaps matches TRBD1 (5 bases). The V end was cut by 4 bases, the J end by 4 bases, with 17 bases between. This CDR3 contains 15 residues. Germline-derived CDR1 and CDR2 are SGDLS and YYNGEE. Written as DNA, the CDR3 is TGTGCCAGCAGCACATCGGACGGGGGGGGCACTGAAGCTTTCTTT. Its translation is CASSTSDGGGTEAFF.

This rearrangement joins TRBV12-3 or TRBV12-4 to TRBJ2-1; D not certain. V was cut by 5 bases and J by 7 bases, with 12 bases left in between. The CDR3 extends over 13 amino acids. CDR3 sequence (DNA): TGTGCCAGCAGTCACCCACCGTGGAATGAGCAGTTCTTC. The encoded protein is CASSHPPWNEQFF.

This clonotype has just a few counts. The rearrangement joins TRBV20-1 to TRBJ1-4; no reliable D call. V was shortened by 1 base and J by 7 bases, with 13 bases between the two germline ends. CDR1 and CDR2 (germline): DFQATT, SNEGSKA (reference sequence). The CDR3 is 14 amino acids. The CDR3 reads CSARAGSTIEKLFF. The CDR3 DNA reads TGCAGTGCTAGAGCGGGCTCCACAATTGAAAAACTGTTTTTT.

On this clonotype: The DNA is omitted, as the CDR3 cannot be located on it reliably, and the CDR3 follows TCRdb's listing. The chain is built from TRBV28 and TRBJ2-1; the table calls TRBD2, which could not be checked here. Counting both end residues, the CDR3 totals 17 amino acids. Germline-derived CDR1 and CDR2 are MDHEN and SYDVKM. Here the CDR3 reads CASSLDKAGGVQNEQFF.

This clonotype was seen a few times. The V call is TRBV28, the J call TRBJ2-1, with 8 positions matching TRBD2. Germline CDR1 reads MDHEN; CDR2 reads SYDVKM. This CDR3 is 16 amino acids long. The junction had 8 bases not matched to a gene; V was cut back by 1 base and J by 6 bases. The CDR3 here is CASSLSSGGPGNEQFF. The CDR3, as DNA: TGTGCCAGCAGTTTATCCTCGGGAGGGCCAGGCAATGAGCAGTTCTTC.

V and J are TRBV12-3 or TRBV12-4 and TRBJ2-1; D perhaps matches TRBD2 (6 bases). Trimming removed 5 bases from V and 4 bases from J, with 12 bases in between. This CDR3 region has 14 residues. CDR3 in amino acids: CASSGDSGYNEQFF. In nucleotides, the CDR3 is TGTGCCAGCAGTGGGGACTCAGGTTACAATGAGCAGTTCTTC.

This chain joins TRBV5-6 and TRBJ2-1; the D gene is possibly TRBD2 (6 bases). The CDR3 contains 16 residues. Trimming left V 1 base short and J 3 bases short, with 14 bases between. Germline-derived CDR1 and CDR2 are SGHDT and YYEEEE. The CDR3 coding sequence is TGTGCCAGCAGCTTGATAAGGGAGGCCCACTACAATGAGCAGTTCTTC. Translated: CASSLIREAHYNEQFF.

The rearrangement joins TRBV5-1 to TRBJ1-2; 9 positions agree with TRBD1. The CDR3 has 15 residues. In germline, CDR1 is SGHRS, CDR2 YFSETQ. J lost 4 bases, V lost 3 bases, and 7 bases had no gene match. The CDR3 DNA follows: TGCGCCAGCAGCTACACAGGGGGCGCTTCCTATGGCTACACCTTC. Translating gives CASSYTGGASYGYTF.

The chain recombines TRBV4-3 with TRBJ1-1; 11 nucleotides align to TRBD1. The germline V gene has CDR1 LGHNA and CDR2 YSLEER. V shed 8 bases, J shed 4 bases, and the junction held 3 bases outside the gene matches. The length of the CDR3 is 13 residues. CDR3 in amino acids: CASLGQGGTEAFF. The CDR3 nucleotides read TGCGCCAGCCTGGGACAGGGGGGCACTGAAGCTTTCTTT.

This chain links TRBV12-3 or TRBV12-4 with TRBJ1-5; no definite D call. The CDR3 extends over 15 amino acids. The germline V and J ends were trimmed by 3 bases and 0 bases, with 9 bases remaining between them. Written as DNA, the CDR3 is TGTGCCAGCAGTTTCCTGGGGTATAGCAATCAGCCCCAGCATTTT. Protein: CASSFLGYSNQPQHF.

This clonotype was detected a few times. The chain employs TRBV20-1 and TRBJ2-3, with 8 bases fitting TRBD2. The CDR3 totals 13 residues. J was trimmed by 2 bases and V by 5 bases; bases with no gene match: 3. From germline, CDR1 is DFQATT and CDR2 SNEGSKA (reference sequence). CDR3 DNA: TGCAGTGCTGGAGCGGGGGTCACAGATACGCAGTATTTT. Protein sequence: CSAGAGVTDTQYF.

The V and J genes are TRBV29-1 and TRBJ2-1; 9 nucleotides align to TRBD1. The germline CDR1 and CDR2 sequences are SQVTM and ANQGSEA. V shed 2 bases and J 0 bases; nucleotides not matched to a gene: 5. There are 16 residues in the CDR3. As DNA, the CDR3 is TGCAGCGTTGAAATAGGGACAGGGAGCTCCTACAATGAGCAGTTCTTC. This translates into CSVEIGTGSSYNEQFF.

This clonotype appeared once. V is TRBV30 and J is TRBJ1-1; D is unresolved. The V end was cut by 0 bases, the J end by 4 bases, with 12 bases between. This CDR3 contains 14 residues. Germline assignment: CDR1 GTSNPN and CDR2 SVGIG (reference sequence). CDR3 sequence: CAWSVGHRGTEAFF. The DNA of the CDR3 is TGTGCCTGGAGTGTAGGCCATAGAGGCACTGAAGCTTTCTTT.

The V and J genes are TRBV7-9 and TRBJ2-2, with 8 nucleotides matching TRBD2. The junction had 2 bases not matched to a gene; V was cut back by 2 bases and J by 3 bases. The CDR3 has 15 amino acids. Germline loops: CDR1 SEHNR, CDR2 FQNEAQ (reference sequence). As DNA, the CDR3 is TGTGCCAGCAGCTTAACACTAGCGGACACCGGGGAGCTGTTTTTT. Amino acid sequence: CASSLTLADTGELFF.